This T cell receptor beta chain comes out of a study of vaccination effects on CD4 cells after COVID-19. Overall study results and limits: In the late period after vaccination, infection- and vaccine-induced clones contracted markedly.

Prior to sequencing, the ViraFEST assay stimulated PBMC with viral peptide pools, which expanded the antigen-specific CD4+ T cells. A roughly 11-day culture period preceded the isolation of CD4+ T cells. Participants completed two doses of the BNT162b2 or mRNA-1273 vaccine. Cultures of about 2 million PBMC per well contained about 9.5 IU/ml IL-2 plus 10 ug/ml peptides. Comment on this clone: The antigen remains unidentified.

Libraries were prepared by immunoSEQ multiplex PCR; TCRdb keeps only in-frame clonotypes and omits some of them. The sample has around 65,000 clones, approximately 73% seen once. This CDR3 contains 15 residues. Trimming removed 5 bases at V and 0 bases at J, with 10 bases between. CDR1 is SGHAT and CDR2 is FQDESV in the germline V gene (reference sequence). The sequence was collected from a human donor who received a COVID-19 vaccine. The material was CD4+ T cells from PBMCs cultured with HCoV-229E spike peptides, obtained after COVID-19 vaccination. The genes are TRBV11-1 and TRBJ1-4; TRBD1 is a possible D gene (6 bases). CDR3 protein: CASSRDTATNEKLFF. The CDR3 nucleotides read TGTGCCAGCAGCCGGGACACTGCAACTAATGAAAAACTGTTTTTT.